This record looks at one T cell receptor beta chain sequence and its context. Its antigen is as yet unknown. These data belong to a study of cytomegalovirus exposure and HLA in healthy donors. Primers for the PCR totalled 60 Vbeta and 13 Jbeta. TCRdb keeps only in-frame clones here, not all; method: immunoSEQ multiplex PCR. The sample shows over 150,000 clones, roughly 67% of them seen only once. CDR1 is SQVTM, CDR2 ANQGSEA, per germline. The CDR3 has 16 residues. Between the trimmed V and J ends, which lost 4 bases and 6 bases, there was a span of 24 bases. Whole-study findings and limits: Specificity of three CMV-associated chains for CMV antigens was verified in vitro. Later on, an analysis found that several of the most significant clusters appeared to be linked to common viral pathogens, which included parvovirus B19. 16,951 TCR beta sequences were associated with HLA alleles at 0.05 false discovery rate in a later analysis.

The rearrangement joins TRBV29-1 to TRBJ2-5, with a tentative D call TRBD1 (5 bases). Material for sequencing was PBMCs. The TCR comes from a woman under 30 in good health and CMV-seropositive. The CDR3 nucleotides read TGCAGCGTTGTTACTCAGGGCGCGCCGTTTATGAAGACCCAGTACTTC. The encoded protein is CSVVTQGAPFMKTQYF.